The 29 T cell receptor beta chains reported below all come from one sample, sequenced in a study of response to subunit inactivated influenza vaccine. TCRdb reanalysed the RT-PCR reads using MiXCR and keeps one entry per CDR3 protein. Of around 520,000 distinct CDR3 sequences listed, about 11% are singletons. The starting material was PBMCs from blood, obtained on the day of vaccination. The receptors were sampled from a man over 45 who received an inactivated influenza vaccine.

The CDR3 sequence is CAWSPAPVTTEAFF. Here the CDR3 DNA reads TGTGCCTGGAGTCCCGCCCCCGTGACCACTGAAGCTTTCTTT. This chain links TRBV30 with TRBJ1-1; no reliable D call. The ends were cut back, 2 bases at V and 4 bases at J, with 14 bases in the middle. From germline, CDR1 is GTSNPN and CDR2 SVGIG (reference sequence). This CDR3 contains 14 residues.

The V gene is TRBV4-2, the J gene TRBJ1-2; 10 nucleotides align to TRBD1. The CDR3 length is 15 residues. Trimming at V came to 1 base and at J to 7 bases, leaving 6 bases not matched to a gene. CDR1 is LGHNA, CDR2 YNFKEQ, per germline. The CDR3 reads CASSQGTGGPSGYTF. CDR3 DNA sequence: TGTGCCAGCAGCCAAGGGACAGGGGGACCGAGTGGCTACACCTTC.

Many counts were recorded for this clonotype. J is TRBJ2-7 and V is TRBV12-3 or TRBV12-4; the D is unclear. This CDR3 comprises 12 residues. The V end was cut by 3 bases, the J end by 3 bases, with 6 bases between. The CDR3 sequence is CASSFGSYEQYF. The CDR3 bases are TGTGCCAGCAGTTTTGGCAGCTACGAGCAGTACTTC.

In its sample, this clonotype was seen a few times. This sequence joins TRBV30 and TRBJ2-1; no clear D gene. Germline V gene data show CDR1 as GTSNPN and CDR2 as SVGIG (reference sequence). This CDR3 contains 14 residues. V lost 0 bases and J 4 bases, leaving 10 bases between the germline ends. The CDR3 DNA reads as TGTGCCTGGAGTGTATGGGCAGGATACAATGAGCAGTTCTTC. Protein: CAWSVWAGYNEQFF.

This rearrangement joins TRBV30 to TRBJ2-5, with TRBD2 matching 9 bases. V was clipped by 6 bases and J by 4 bases; unmatched bases: 21. The CDR3 covers 18 residues. CDR1 is GTSNPN, CDR2 SVGIG, per germline (reference sequence). CDR3 bases: TGTGCCTGCTCCCGGGGGCGCGGGGGGGCACGCCTTGGAGAGACCCAGTACTTC. Amino acids: CACSRGRGGARLGETQYF.

This sequence joins TRBV20-1 and TRBJ2-5; D could derive from TRBD1 or TRBD2 (6 bases each). The CDR3 has 14 residues. The germline V gene encodes CDR1 DFQATT and CDR2 SNEGSKA (reference sequence). V was shortened by 1 base and J by 1 base, with 10 bases between the two germline ends. The DNA for the CDR3 is TGCAGTGCTAGAGTGGGGGGCCGCCAAGAGACCCAGTACTTC. Residues: CSARVGGRQETQYF.

This clonotype was observed many times. V is TRBV12-3 or TRBV12-4 and J is TRBJ2-7; D gene unclear. Trimming cost V 6 bases and J 5 bases, with 8 bases left between them. This CDR3 contains 11 residues. The CDR3 bases are TGTGCCAGCAGGGTATCCCACGAGCAGTACTTC. Amino acid sequence: CASRVSHEQYF.

In this sample, this clonotype turned up many times. The rearrangement links TRBV5-1 to TRBJ2-1, with 10 bases matching TRBD2. With 4 bases clipped from V and 8 bases from J, the junction kept 6 bases outside the gene matches. CDR1 and CDR2 from the germline V gene are SGHRS and YFSETQ. This CDR3 contains 14 residues. The CDR3 loop is CASSPPSGSDEQFF. The CDR3 nucleotides read TGCGCCAGCAGCCCCCCTAGCGGGAGCGATGAGCAGTTCTTC.

There are a few counts of this clonotype. The V gene is TRBV20-1, the J gene TRBJ2-1; TRBD1 is a possible D gene (5 bases). Germline assignment: CDR1 DFQATT and CDR2 SNEGSKA (reference sequence). V lost 0 bases and J lost 3, with 12 bases in between. The CDR3 has 15 amino acids. CDR3 protein: CSAREEQAVYNEQFF. The CDR3, as DNA: TGCAGTGCTAGAGAGGAACAGGCGGTCTACAATGAGCAGTTCTTC.

The chain has TRBV11-2 and TRBJ1-4; D is perhaps TRBD1 (5 bases). This CDR3 has 16 residues. Trimming stripped 1 base from V and 3 bases from J, with 12 bases between. The germline gives CDR1 SGHAT, CDR2 FQNNGV. The DNA for the CDR3 is TGTGCCAGCAGCTTAGGACCCTCGGGACCTAATGAAAAACTGTTTTTT. It codes for CASSLGPSGPNEKLFF.

The rearrangement links TRBV11-2 to TRBJ2-2; 7 positions agree with TRBD1. CDR1 SGHAT and CDR2 FQNNGV come from the germline V gene. CDR3 length equals 16 residues. The junction had 12 bases not matched to a gene; V was cut back by 5 bases and J by 6 bases. CDR3 bases: TGTGCCAGCAGCCTAGGATGGCAGGGGGAGTCCGGGGAGCTGTTTTTT. Translation: CASSLGWQGESGELFF. Filled out from reference TRBV11-2 and TRBJ2-2, the complete variable domain reads EAGVAQSPRYKIIEKRQSVAFWCNPISGHATLYWYQQILGQGPKLLIQFQNNGVVDDSQLPKDRFSAERLKGVDSTLKIQPAKLEDSAVYLCASSLGWQGESGELFFGEGSRLTVL.

V gene TRBV10-3 combines with J gene TRBJ2-2, with D perhaps assigned TRBD1 or TRBD2 (5 bases each). V lost 11 bases to trimming and J lost 3 bases, with 13 bases between them. This CDR3 has 13 amino acids. Per the germline V gene, CDR1 is ENHRY and CDR2 is SYGVKD. The CDR3 DNA follows: TGTGCCGGCCGGGACCGGGACACCGGGGAGCTGTTTTTT. Translating it yields CAGRDRDTGELFF.

The rearrangement joins TRBV9 to TRBJ2-5; the D gene is possibly TRBD2 (5 bases). The CDR3 is 14 residues long. The V end was cut by 0 bases, the J end by 5 bases, with 11 bases between. CDR1 is SGDLS, CDR2 YYNGEE, per germline. CDR3 nucleotides: TGTGCCAGCAGCGTAGAAAACGGGGAGGAGACCCAGTACTTC. Translated: CASSVENGEETQYF.

This clonotype was seen more than once but under ten times. The J gene is TRBJ2-2, the V gene TRBV4-1, with 8 bases matching TRBD1. With V trimmed by 4 bases and J by 4 bases, 5 bases remained unmatched. The CDR3 is 15 residues long. Germline V CDR1 and CDR2: MGHRA, YSYEKL. The CDR3 bases are TGCGCCAGCAGCCCACCGGGACAGGTCACCGGGGAGCTGTTTTTT. Residues: CASSPPGQVTGELFF.

This sequence joins TRBV19 and TRBJ2-7, with TRBD2 as a possible D gene (7 bases). The CDR3 spans 11 residues. Germline CDR1 is LNHDA and CDR2 is SQIVND (reference sequence). The CDR3 bases are TGTGCGGCCGGGGGGCCATACGAGCAGTACTTC. It is translated as CAAGGPYEQYF.

The chain is built from TRBV5-6 and TRBJ2-5, with 7 positions matching TRBD1. J lost 3 bases, V lost 4 bases, and 3 bases had no gene match. Per germline, CDR1 SGHDT and CDR2 YYEEEE. The CDR3 consists of 13 residues. The CDR3 DNA is TGTGCCAGCAGCAAGACAGGGAAAGAGACCCAGTACTTC. Translated, it gives CASSKTGKETQYF.

The rearrangement joins TRBV7-2 to TRBJ2-1, with D unclear. CDR3 length equals 14 residues. Between the trimmed V and J ends, which lost 1 base and 6 bases, there was a span of 10 bases. Germline V gene lookup returns CDR1 SGHTA and CDR2 FQGNSA. Here the CDR3 reads CASSLVRGPNEQFF. CDR3 coding DNA: TGTGCCAGCAGCTTAGTACGAGGTCCCAATGAGCAGTTCTTC.

This clonotype has only a few counts. This chain joins TRBV15 and TRBJ2-3; D is unresolved. CDR3 length equals 14 residues. Trimming pared 3 bases from V and 4 bases from J, leaving 11 bases between. Germline V CDR1 and CDR2: LNHNV, YYDKDF (reference sequence). The CDR3 nucleotides read TGTGCCACCAGCAGTGTAGCCAACCCAGATACGCAGTATTTT. The encoded protein is CATSSVANPDTQYF.

This chain joins TRBV11-2 and TRBJ2-3, with TRBD1 identical over 9 bases. V lost 3 bases, J lost 5 bases, and 9 bases stayed unmatched. The CDR3 contains 16 residues. CDR1 and CDR2 from the germline V gene are SGHAT and FQNNGV. The CDR3 DNA reads TGTGCCAGCAGCTTCTCCGGGACAGGGAGCTTAGATACGCAGTATTTT. It encodes CASSFSGTGSLDTQYF.

This clonotype was counted between two and nine times. The chain carries TRBV6-1 and TRBJ2-1, with 10 bases fitting TRBD1. This CDR3 has 14 amino acids. The junction had 5 bases not matched to a gene; V was cut back by 5 bases and J by 7 bases. CDR1 MNHNS and CDR2 SASEGT come from the germline V gene. DNA for the CDR3: TGTGCCAGCAGTCAGGACAGGGGGGCGAATGAGCAGTTCTTC. Translated, it gives CASSQDRGANEQFF.

This chain joins TRBV6-5 and TRBJ2-7; possible D gene TRBD2, 5 bases. The CDR3 covers 12 residues. CDR1 and CDR2 from the germline V gene are MNHEY and SVGAGI. The germline V and J ends were trimmed by 9 bases and 5 bases, with 14 bases remaining between them. CDR3 in DNA: TGTGCCAGTATGGGAGAGGGCGACGAGCAGTACTTC. Translation: CASMGEGDEQYF.

The chain links TRBV20-1 to TRBJ1-1, with D tentatively TRBD1 (5 bases). Germline V gives CDR1 DFQATT, CDR2 SNEGSKA (reference sequence). The ends were cut back, 4 bases at V and 2 bases at J, with 20 bases in the middle. This CDR3 region has 16 residues. The DNA of the CDR3 is TGCAGTGCTACTTCCCAGGGACGGGGTATTAACACTGAAGCTTTCTTT. It encodes CSATSQGRGINTEAFF.

This clonotype was counted between two and nine times. DNA of the CDR3: TGCAGTGCTAGCTCGACTAGCGGGACTTATGAGCAGTTCTTC. This sequence encodes CSASSTSGTYEQFF. The chain links TRBV20-1 to TRBJ2-1, with 11 positions matching TRBD2. CDR1 is DFQATT and CDR2 is SNEGSKA in the germline V gene (reference sequence). J gave up 8 bases and V 3 bases, and 6 bases lay outside the gene matches. This CDR3 is 14 amino acids long.

In its sample, this clonotype was seen many times. V gene TRBV18 combines with J gene TRBJ2-5, with 8 bases identical to TRBD1. Trimming at V came to 3 bases and at J to 4 bases, leaving 4 bases not matched to a gene. The CDR3 totals 14 residues. From germline, CDR1 is KGHSH and CDR2 LQKENI. CDR3 loop: CASSPGQGGETQYF. CDR3 in DNA: TGTGCCAGCTCACCTGGACAGGGAGGAGAGACCCAGTACTTC.

The chain links TRBV7-9 to TRBJ2-1, with D tentatively TRBD2 (5 bases). Deletions cut 5 bases from V and 0 bases from J, with 11 bases between. Germline CDR1 is SEHNR and CDR2 is FQNEAQ (reference sequence). CDR3 length: 15 amino acids. CDR3 region: CASSKAVSSYNEQFF. CDR3 in DNA: TGTGCCAGCAGCAAAGCGGTAAGCTCCTACAATGAGCAGTTCTTC.

The chain is built from TRBV7-2 and TRBJ1-4, with D perhaps matching TRBD1 (6 bases). Between the trimmed V and J ends, which lost 5 bases and 3 bases, there was a span of 16 bases. Germline V gene data show CDR1 as SGHTA and CDR2 as FQGNSA. This CDR3 is 16 amino acids long. CDR3 coding DNA: TGTGCCAGCAGCCTACAGGGATTTGGAGCTAATGAAAAACTGTTTTTT. It is translated as CASSLQGFGANEKLFF.

In the case of this clonotype: This could be a read error, since a much larger clone is one nucleotide away. The V and J genes are TRBV12-3 or TRBV12-4 and TRBJ1-3; the match to TRBD1 covers 9 bases. The CDR3 extends over 13 amino acids. Here the CDR3 reads CASRGQGTHTVYF. The CDR3 region has the DNA TGTGCCAGCAGAGGACAGGGGACGCACACCGTATATTTT.

This clonotype was seen many times. V is TRBV7-2 and J is TRBJ2-7; 9 bases are shared with TRBD2. Looked up from germline, CDR1 is SGHTA and CDR2 is FQGNSA. V was clipped by 2 bases and J by 0 bases; unmatched bases: 2. This CDR3 has 15 amino acids. In nucleotides, the CDR3 is TGTGCCAGCAGCTTACGCGGGGGGGCCTCCTACGAGCAGTACTTC. Amino acid sequence: CASSLRGGASYEQYF.

The chain employs TRBV6-1 and TRBJ2-7; TRBD2 is a possible D gene (6 bases). V lost 5 bases and J 3 bases, leaving 17 bases between the germline ends. Per the germline V gene, CDR1 is MNHNS and CDR2 is SASEGT. The CDR3 covers 15 residues. The CDR3: CASSTPWAGFYEQYF. Written as DNA, the CDR3 is TGTGCCAGCAGTACCCCCTGGGCGGGATTCTACGAGCAGTACTTC.